This T cell receptor (beta chain) stems from a study of blood T cells in healthy people across ages. Regarding the study as a whole: PBMCs that were unsorted prevented a conclusive naive versus antigen-experienced comparison. Naive CD4+ cells and diversity were both higher in long-lived donors than in aged donors.

The count of this clonotype is one. Antigen specificity is unknown. The second PCR ran about 6 to 11 cycles with a sample-barcoded 5' primer and J-beta primers. Each cDNA molecule was tagged by a template-switch adaptor that had 12 random nucleotides. There were at least 2.5 million CDR3-containing paired-end reads obtained from each sample. A single record per CDR3 protein comes from TCRdb applying MiXCR to the 5' RACE reads. Of 800,000 or so distinct CDR3 sequences in the sample, about 46% were seen once. The clonotype was recovered from a man of 80 years or more in good health. Sequenced input: blood.

The CDR3 region has the DNA TGCGCCAGCCGACTAGCGGCCTTGGGGTCCTACAATGAGCAGTACTTC. Its protein is CASRLAALGSYNEQYF. V gene TRBV5-1 combines with J gene TRBJ2-1, with 9 bases identical to TRBD2. The J call may be faulty, since TRBJ2-7 better matches the DNA end. Germline V gives CDR1 SGHRS, CDR2 YFSETQ. CDR3 length: 16 residues.